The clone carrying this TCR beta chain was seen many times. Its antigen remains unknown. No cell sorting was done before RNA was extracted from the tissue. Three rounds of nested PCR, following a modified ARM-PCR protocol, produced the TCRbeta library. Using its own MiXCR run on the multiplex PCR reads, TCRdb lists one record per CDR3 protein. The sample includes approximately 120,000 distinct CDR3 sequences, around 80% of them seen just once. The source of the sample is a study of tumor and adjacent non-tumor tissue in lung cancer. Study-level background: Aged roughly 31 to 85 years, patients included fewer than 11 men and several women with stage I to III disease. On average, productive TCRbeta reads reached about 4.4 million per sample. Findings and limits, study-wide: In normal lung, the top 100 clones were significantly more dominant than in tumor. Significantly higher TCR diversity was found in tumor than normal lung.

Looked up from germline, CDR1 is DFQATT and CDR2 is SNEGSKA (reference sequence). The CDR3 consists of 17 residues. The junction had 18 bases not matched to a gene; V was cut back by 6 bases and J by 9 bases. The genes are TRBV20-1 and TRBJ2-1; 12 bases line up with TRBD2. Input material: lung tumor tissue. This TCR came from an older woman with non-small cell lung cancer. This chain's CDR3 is CSARGAPGLAGIGEQFF. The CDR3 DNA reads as TGCAGTGCCCGGGGGGCCCCGGGACTAGCGGGTATTGGTGAGCAGTTCTTC.